Listed here is a single TCR beta chain. Its antigen is not identified. Unmatched junction bases numbered 6, after V lost 2 bases and J lost 4 bases. Germline values: CDR1 SGHNT, CDR2 YYREEE (reference sequence). The CDR3 length is 14 residues. The data were produced by immunoSEQ multiplex PCR, yet TCRdb's version contains in-frame clones alone and is incomplete. Of 150,000 to 200,000 clones in the sample, 70% to 90% are singletons; the top ten hold 2% to 2.5%. These data originate in a study of cytomegalovirus exposure and HLA in healthy donors. Notes on the study in general: Among TCR beta chains, those listed as cytomegalovirus-associated numbered about 160.

This sequence originates from a man aged 25-45 years in good health and CMV-seropositive. The specimen was PBMCs. V usage is TRBV5-4 and J usage is TRBJ2-7, with 7 bases that match TRBD2. The CDR3 sequence: CASSFQAGLYEQYF. DNA for the CDR3: TGTGCCAGCAGCTTTCAAGCGGGGTTATACGAGCAGTACTTC.